The subject of this entry is one TCR beta chain. V shed 5 bases and J 3 bases; nucleotides not matched to a gene: 12. Germline CDR1 is SGHTA and CDR2 is FQGNSA. The CDR3 spans 18 residues. In the original workflow: Reference gene primer amplification in the assay estimated nucleated cell counts. Profiling relied on immunoSEQ multiplex PCR, and the TCRdb table lists in-frame clones only, not all of them. V and J calls and clone size follow that table, whereas D and trimming were derived from the DNA. The table has 200,000 to 250,000 clones, 82% seen once; the top ten hold about 3.6%. This entry belongs to a study of blood T cell repertoires in COVID-19. Study details: In each case, the material was cDNA or gDNA derived from T cells, B-cell-depleted T cells, or PBMCs.

This sequence joins TRBV7-2 and TRBJ2-6; 8 nucleotides agree with TRBD2. The sample taken for sequencing was peripheral blood. The sequence was obtained from a woman older than 75 with acute or convalescent COVID-19. For the CDR3, the DNA is TGTGCCAGCAGCCCAACACGGGGGGGGCTAAGTGGGGCCAACGTCCTGACTTTC. Encoded protein: CASSPTRGGLSGANVLTF.